This T cell receptor (beta chain) originates from a study of response to subunit inactivated influenza vaccine. Study-level findings and limits: The authors suggested that every seasonal influenza vaccination recruits few new T cells.

TCRdb re-analysed the RT-PCR reads in MiXCR, keeping a single row per CDR3 protein. Among around 530,000 distinct CDR3 sequences listed, 10% to 15% were seen once. Germline V gene sequence: CDR1 KGHDR, CDR2 SFDVKD. The CDR3 consists of 14 residues. With 3 bases removed from V and 7 bases from J, the gap between germline ends came to 9 bases. This clonotype has only a few counts. Its target is unknown. This clonotype originated in a man between 45 and 60 years old who received an inactivated influenza vaccine. This chain connects TRBV24-1 to TRBJ1-6, with a weak D call TRBD1 (6 bases). This material consisted of PBMCs from blood, taken on the day of vaccination. The CDR3 region is CATSDPGVNSPLHF. DNA for the CDR3: TGTGCCACCAGTGATCCAGGGGTAAATTCACCCCTCCACTTT.